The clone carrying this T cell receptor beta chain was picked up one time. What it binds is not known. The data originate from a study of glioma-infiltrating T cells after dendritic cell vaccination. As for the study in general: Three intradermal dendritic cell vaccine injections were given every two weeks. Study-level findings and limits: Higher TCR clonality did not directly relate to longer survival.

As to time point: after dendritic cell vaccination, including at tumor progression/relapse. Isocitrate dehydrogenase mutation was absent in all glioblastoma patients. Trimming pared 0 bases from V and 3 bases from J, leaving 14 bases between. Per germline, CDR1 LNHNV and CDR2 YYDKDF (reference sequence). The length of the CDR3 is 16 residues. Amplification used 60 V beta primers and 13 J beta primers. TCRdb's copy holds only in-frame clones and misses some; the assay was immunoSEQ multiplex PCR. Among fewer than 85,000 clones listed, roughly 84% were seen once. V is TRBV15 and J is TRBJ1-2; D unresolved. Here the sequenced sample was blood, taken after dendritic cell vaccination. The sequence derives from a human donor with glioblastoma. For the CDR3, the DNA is TGTGCCACCAGCAGAGATTATCGAGGGAACCACTATGGCTACACCTTC. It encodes CATSRDYRGNHYGYTF.